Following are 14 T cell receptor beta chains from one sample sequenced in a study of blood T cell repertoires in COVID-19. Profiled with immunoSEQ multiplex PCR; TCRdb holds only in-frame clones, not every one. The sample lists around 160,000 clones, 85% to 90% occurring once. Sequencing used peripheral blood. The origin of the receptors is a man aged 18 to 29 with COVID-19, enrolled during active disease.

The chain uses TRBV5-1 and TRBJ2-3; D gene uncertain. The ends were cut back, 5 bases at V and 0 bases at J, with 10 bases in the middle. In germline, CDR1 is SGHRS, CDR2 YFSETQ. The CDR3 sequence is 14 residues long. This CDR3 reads CASSPIPSTDTQYF. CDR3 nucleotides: TGCGCCAGCAGTCCTATACCTAGCACAGATACGCAGTATTTT.

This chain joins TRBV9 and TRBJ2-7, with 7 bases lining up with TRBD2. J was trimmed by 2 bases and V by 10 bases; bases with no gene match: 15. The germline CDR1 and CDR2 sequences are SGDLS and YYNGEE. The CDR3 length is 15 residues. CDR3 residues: CALQWGGDGPYEQYF. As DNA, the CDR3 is TGTGCCCTCCAGTGGGGGGGGGACGGACCCTACGAGCAGTACTTC. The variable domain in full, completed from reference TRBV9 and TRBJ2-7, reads DSGVTQTPKHLITATGQRVTLRCSPRSGDLSVYWYQQSLDQGLQFLIQYYNGEERAKGNILERFSAQQFPDLHSELNLSSLELGDSALYFCALQWGGDGPYEQYFGPGTRLTVT.

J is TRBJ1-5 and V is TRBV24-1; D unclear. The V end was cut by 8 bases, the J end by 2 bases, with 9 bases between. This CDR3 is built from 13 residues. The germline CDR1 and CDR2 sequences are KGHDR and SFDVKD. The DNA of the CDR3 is TGTGCCACCACCGGGATTGGCAATCAGCCCCAGCATTTT. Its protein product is CATTGIGNQPQHF.

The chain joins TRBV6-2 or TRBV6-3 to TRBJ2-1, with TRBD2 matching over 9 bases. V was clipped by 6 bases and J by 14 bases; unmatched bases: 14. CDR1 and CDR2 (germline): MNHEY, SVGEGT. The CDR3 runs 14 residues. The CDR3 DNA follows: TGTGCCAGCAGCCCCGGACTAGCGCCACTAAAGGAGTTCTTC. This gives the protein CASSPGLAPLKEFF.

CDR3 nucleotide sequence: TGTGCCAGCAGCCAAGACGGCACAGGGGGCGCGGGAGGCTACACCTTC. Its protein is CASSQDGTGGAGGYTF. The V gene is TRBV3-1 (or the pseudogene TRBV3-2), the J gene TRBJ1-2, with 9 positions matching TRBD1. The CDR3 runs to 16 residues. Germline V lookup: CDR1 LGHDT, CDR2 YNNKEL (reference sequence). The V segment lost 0 bases and the J segment 8 bases; nucleotides outside the gene matches: 10.

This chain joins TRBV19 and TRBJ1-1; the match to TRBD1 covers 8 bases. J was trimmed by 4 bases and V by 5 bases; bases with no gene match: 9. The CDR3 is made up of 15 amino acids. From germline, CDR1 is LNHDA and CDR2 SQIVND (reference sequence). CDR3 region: CASSSRTGWSTEAFF. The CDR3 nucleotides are TGTGCCAGTAGTTCTCGGACAGGGTGGAGCACTGAAGCTTTCTTT.

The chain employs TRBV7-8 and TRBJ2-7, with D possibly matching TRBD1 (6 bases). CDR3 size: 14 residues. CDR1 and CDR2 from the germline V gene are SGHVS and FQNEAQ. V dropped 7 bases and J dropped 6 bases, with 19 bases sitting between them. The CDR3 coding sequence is TGTGCCAGCACCCCCAGTGGAAGGGGGAGCGAGCAGTACTTC. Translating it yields CASTPSGRGSEQYF.

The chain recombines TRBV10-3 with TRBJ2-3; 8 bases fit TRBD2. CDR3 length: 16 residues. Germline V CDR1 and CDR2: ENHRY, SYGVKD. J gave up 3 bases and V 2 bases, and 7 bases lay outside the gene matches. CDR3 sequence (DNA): TGTGCCATCAGTGAGCCAGCGGGAGTCAGTACAGATACGCAGTATTTT. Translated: CAISEPAGVSTDTQYF.

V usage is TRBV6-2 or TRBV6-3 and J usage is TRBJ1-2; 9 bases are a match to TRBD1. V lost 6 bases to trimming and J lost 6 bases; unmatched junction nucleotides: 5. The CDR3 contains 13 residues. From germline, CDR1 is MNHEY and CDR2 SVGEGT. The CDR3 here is CASSLRQGDGYTF. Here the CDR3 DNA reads TGTGCCAGCAGCCTTCGACAGGGGGATGGCTACACCTTC.

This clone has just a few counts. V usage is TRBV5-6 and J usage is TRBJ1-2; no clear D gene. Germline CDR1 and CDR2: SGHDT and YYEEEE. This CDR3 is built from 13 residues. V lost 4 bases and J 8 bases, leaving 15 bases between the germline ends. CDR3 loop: CASSPGTTRGYTF. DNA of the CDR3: TGTGCCAGCAGCCCTGGTACCACGAGGGGCTACACCTTC.

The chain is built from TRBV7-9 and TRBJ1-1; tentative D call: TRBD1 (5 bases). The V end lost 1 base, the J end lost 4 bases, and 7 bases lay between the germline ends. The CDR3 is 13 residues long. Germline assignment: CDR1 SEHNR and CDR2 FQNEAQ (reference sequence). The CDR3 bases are TGTGCCAGCAGCTTAGAAGGGGCCACTGAAGCTTTCTTT. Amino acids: CASSLEGATEAFF.

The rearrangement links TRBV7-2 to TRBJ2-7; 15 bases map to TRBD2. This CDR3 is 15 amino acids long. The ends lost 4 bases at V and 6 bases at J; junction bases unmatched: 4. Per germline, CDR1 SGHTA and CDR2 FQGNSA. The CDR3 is CASSWGTSGRLEQYF. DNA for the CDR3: TGTGCCAGCAGCTGGGGGACTAGCGGGAGGCTCGAGCAGTACTTC.

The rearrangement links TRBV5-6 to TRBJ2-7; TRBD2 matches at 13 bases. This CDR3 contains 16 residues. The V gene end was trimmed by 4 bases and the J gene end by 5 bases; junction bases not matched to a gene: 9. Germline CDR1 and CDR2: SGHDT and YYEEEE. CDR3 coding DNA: TGTGCCAGCAGCGCCGCCCCCGGACTAGCGGGAGACGAGCAGTACTTC. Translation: CASSAAPGLAGDEQYF. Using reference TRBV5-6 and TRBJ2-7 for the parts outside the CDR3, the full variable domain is DAGVTQSPTHLIKTRGQQVTLRCSPKSGHDTVSWYQQALGQGPQFIFQYYEEEERQRGNFPDRFSGHQFPNYSSELNVNALLLGDSALYLCASSAAPGLAGDEQYFGPGTRLTVT.

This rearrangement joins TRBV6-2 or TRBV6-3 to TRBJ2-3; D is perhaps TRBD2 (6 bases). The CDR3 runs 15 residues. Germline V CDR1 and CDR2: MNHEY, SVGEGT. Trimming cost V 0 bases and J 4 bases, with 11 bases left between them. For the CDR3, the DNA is TGTGCCAGCAGTTACTCCCAGCGGGCCCCAGATACGCAGTATTTT. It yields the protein CASSYSQRAPDTQYF.